Here is one T cell receptor (beta chain) with its context. Survey-level TCR beta sequencing used the immunoSEQ assay. Clones were sequenced by immunoSEQ multiplex PCR, and TCRdb holds only the in-frame ones, with some missing. The data contain 40,000 to 55,000 clones, roughly 93% of them singletons. There are 16 residues in the CDR3. Per germline, CDR1 WSHSY and CDR2 SAAADI. V shed 7 bases and J shed 2 bases, with 17 bases lying between them. This sequence joins TRBV10-2 and TRBJ2-2; TRBD1 or TRBD2 may be the D gene (5 bases each). The sequencing sample was made of PBMCs. The source of this sequence is a man between 35 and 55 years old with rheumatoid arthritis. The chain's CDR3 is CASIHRERTNTGELFF. The DNA for the CDR3 is TGCGCCAGCATACACCGGGAACGGACAAACACCGGGGAGCTGTTTTTT.